These 9 T cell receptor beta chains share one sample of origin, sequenced in a study of cytomegalovirus exposure and HLA in healthy donors. PCR primers comprised 60 Vbeta and 13 Jbeta primers. Sequencing was performed with immunoSEQ multiplex PCR; in TCRdb, only in-frame clones are kept and a portion is missing. The sample has about 180,000 clones; 70% to 80% are singletons. Specimen: PBMCs. The receptors stem from a man in his late teens or twenties in good health and CMV-seronegative.

This clone was counted between two and nine times. The chain couples TRBV7-2 to TRBJ1-2, with 9 bases matching TRBD1. The CDR3 has 15 residues. Germline assignment: CDR1 SGHTA and CDR2 FQGNSA. Trimming cost V 1 base and J 3 bases; bases outside gene matches: 3. CDR3 coding DNA: TGTGCCAGCAGCTTAGTCCGGACAGGGGACTATGGCTACACCTTC. Its protein is CASSLVRTGDYGYTF. The complete variable domain, with remaining parts taken from reference TRBV7-2 and TRBJ1-2, reads GAGVSQSPSNKVTEKGKDVELRCDPISGHTALYWYRQSLGQGLEFLIYFQGNSAPDKSGLPSDRFSAERTGGSVSTLTIQRTQQEDSAVYLCASSLVRTGDYGYTFGSGTRLTVV.

The chain recombines TRBV6-5 with TRBJ1-1, with D tentatively TRBD1 (6 bases). Trimming shortened V by 0 bases and J by 1 base, and 12 bases separated the two germline ends. The CDR3 has 16 amino acids. Per germline, CDR1 MNHEY and CDR2 SVGAGI. The CDR3 protein is CASSYSRGARNTEAFF. In DNA form, the CDR3 reads TGTGCCAGCAGTTACTCACGGGGGGCGAGGAACACTGAAGCTTTCTTT.

This chain joins TRBV5-1 and TRBJ2-3, with TRBD2 matching over 8 bases. After removal of 6 bases from V and 1 base from J, the junction contained 10 bases not matched to a gene. Germline V gives CDR1 SGHRS, CDR2 YFSETQ. The CDR3 is made up of 16 amino acids. DNA for the CDR3: TGCGCCAGCAAGGCCGGGCCGGGGGGGGGCACAGATACGCAGTATTTT. Translation gives CASKAGPGGGTDTQYF.

This clone was observed once. The chain employs TRBV6-1 and TRBJ1-3, with D unresolved. The germline CDR1 and CDR2 sequences are MNHNS and SASEGT. This CDR3 has 13 residues. Trimming removed 2 bases from V and 5 bases from J, with 7 bases in between. The CDR3, as DNA: TGTGCCAGCAGTGAAAACTTCCGAAACACCATATATTTT. Its translation is CASSENFRNTIYF.

V and J are TRBV2 and TRBJ2-5; D is possibly TRBD1 (6 bases). V shed 5 bases and J shed 3 bases, with 28 bases lying between them. This CDR3 has 19 residues. From germline, CDR1 is SNHLY and CDR2 FYNNEI. Here the CDR3 reads CASSSSLVVKQGRKETQYF. CDR3 nucleotides: TGTGCCAGCAGTTCTTCCCTGGTTGTCAAGCAGGGGAGAAAAGAGACCCAGTACTTC.

This clone has only one observation. The V gene is TRBV2, the J gene TRBJ2-7; 11 bases are a match to TRBD1. Trimming at V came to 5 bases and at J to 6 bases, leaving 3 bases not matched to a gene. Germline V gene data show CDR1 as SNHLY and CDR2 as FYNNEI. The length of the CDR3 is 13 residues. The CDR3 nucleotides read TGTGCCAGCAGTAGGGACAGGGGGTCCGAGCAGTACTTC. Protein product: CASSRDRGSEQYF.

The V and J genes are TRBV4-2 and TRBJ2-5, with TRBD1 as a possible D gene (6 bases). TRBJ2-7 explains the end of the DNA better; the J call may be wrong. The germline V gene encodes CDR1 LGHNA and CDR2 YNFKEQ. This CDR3 has 15 amino acids. The CDR3 reads CASSQDHHRATEQYF. The DNA of the CDR3 is TGTGCCAGCAGCCAAGATCATCACAGGGCTACCGAGCAGTACTTC.

The chain employs TRBV4-2 and TRBJ2-1; TRBD2 agrees at 11 bases. This CDR3 has 16 residues. V lost 3 bases, J lost 7 bases, and 8 bases stayed unmatched. Germline-derived CDR1 and CDR2 are LGHNA and YNFKEQ. CDR3 loop: CASSHLSGGGLNEQFF. CDR3 coding DNA: TGTGCCAGCAGCCACCTTAGCGGGGGGGGCCTTAATGAGCAGTTCTTC.

The chain uses TRBV16 and TRBJ1-2; TRBD1 agrees at 9 bases. This CDR3 spans 15 amino acids. CDR1 KGHSY and CDR2 FQNENV come from the germline V gene. The V gene end was trimmed by 1 base and the J gene end by 5 bases; junction bases not matched to a gene: 5. The CDR3: CASSQLEDRGYGYTF. The CDR3 bases are TGTGCCAGCAGCCAATTAGAAGACAGGGGGTATGGCTACACCTTC.